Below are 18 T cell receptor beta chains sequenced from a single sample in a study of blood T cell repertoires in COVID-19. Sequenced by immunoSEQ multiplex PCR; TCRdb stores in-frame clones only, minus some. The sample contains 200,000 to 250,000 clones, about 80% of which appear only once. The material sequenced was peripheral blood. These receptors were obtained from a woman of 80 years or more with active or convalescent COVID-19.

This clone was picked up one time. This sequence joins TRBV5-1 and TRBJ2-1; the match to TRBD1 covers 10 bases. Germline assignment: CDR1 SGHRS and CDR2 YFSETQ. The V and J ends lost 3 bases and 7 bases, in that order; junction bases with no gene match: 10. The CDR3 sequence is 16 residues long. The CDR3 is CASSYRTGGNLNEQFF. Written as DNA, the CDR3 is TGCGCCAGCAGCTACCGGACAGGGGGTAATTTAAATGAGCAGTTCTTC.

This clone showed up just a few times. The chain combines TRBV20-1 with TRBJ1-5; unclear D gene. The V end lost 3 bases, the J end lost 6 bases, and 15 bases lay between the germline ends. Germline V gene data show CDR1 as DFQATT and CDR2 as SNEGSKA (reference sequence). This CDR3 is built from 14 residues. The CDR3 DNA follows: TGCAGTGCTAGTAGGCCCCTGGAGGGTCAGCCCCAGCATTTT. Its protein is CSASRPLEGQPQHF.

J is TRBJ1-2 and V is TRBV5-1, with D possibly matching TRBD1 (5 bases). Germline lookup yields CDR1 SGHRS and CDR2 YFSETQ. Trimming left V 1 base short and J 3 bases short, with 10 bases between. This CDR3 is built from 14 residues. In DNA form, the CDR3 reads TGCGCCAGCAGCTTGAACGTAGGGGACTATGGCTACACCTTC. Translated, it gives CASSLNVGDYGYTF.

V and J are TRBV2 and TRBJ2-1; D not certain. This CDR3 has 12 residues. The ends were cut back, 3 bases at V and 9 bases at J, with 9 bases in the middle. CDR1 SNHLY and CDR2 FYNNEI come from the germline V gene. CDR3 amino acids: CASSDWASEQFF. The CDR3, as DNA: TGTGCCAGCAGTGATTGGGCATCTGAGCAGTTCTTC. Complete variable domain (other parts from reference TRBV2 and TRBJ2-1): EPEVTQTPSHQVTQMGQEVILRCVPISNHLYFYWYRQILGQKVEFLVSFYNNEISEKSEIFDDQFSVERPDGSNFTLKIRSTKLEDSAMYFCASSDWASEQFFGPGTRLTVL.

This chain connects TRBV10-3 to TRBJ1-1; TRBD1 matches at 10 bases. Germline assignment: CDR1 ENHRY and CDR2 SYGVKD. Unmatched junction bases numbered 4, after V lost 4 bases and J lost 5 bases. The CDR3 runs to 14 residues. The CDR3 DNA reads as TGTGCCATCAGTGGGGGACAGGGGAGGACTGAAGCTTTCTTT. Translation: CAISGGQGRTEAFF.

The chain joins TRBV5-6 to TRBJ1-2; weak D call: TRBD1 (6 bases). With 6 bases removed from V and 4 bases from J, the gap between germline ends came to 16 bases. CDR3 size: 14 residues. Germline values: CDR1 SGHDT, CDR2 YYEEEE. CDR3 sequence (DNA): TGTGCCAGCATTAATCGGGGGGGCCTCTATGGCTACACCTTC. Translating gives CASINRGGLYGYTF.

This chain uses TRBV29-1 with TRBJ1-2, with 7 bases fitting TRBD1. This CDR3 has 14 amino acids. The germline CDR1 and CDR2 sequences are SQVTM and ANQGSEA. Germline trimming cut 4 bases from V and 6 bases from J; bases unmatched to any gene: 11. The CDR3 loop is CSVAGGRTDHGYTF. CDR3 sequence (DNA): TGCAGCGTTGCAGGGGGGCGCACCGACCATGGCTACACCTTC.

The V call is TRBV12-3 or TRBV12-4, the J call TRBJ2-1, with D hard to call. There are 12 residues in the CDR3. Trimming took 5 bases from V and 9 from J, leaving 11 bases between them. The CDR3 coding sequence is TGTGCCAGCAGTCTTGAGTCGTTTGAGCAGTTCTTC. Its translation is CASSLESFEQFF.

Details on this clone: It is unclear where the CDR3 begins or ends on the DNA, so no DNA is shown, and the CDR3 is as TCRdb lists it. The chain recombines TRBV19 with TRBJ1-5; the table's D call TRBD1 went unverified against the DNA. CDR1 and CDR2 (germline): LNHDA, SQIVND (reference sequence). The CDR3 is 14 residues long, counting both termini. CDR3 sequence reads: CASTSGQGDKPQHF.

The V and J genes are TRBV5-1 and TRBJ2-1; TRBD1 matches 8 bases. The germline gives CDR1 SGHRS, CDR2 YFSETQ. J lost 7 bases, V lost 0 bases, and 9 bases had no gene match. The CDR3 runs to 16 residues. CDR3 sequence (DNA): TGCGCCAGCAGCTTGGGTGCGGACAGGGTAGTAAATGAGCAGTTCTTC. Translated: CASSLGADRVVNEQFF. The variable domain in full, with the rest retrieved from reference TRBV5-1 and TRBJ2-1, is KAGVTQTPRYLIKTRGQQVTLSCSPISGHRSVSWYQQTPGQGLQFLFEYFSETQRNKGNFPGRFSGRQFSNSRSEMNVSTLELGDSALYLCASSLGADRVVNEQFFGPGTRLTVL.

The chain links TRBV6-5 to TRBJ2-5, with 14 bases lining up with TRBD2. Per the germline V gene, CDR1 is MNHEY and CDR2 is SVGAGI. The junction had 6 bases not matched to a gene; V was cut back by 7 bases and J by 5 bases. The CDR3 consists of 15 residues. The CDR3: CASTWTSGRLETQYF. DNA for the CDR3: TGTGCCAGCACGTGGACTAGCGGGAGGTTGGAGACCCAGTACTTC.

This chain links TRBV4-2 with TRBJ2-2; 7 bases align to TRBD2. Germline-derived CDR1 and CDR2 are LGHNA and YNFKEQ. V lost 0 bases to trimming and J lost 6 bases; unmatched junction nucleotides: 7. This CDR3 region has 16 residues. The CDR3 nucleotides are TGTGCCAGCAGCCAAGAGGCCGGCGGGAGTGCCGGGGAGCTGTTTTTT. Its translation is CASSQEAGGSAGELFF.

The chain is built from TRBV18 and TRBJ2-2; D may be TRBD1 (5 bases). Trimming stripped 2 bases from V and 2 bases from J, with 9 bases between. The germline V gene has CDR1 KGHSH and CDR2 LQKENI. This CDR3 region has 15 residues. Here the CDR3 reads CASSPGAANTGELFF. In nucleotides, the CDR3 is TGTGCCAGCTCACCAGGGGCAGCTAACACCGGGGAGCTGTTTTTT.

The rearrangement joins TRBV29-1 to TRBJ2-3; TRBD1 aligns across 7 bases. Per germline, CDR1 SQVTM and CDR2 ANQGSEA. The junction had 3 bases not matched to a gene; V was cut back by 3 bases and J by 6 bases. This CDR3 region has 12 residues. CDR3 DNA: TGCAGCGTTGAGAAGGGGGCGGATACGCAGTATTTT. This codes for CSVEKGADTQYF.

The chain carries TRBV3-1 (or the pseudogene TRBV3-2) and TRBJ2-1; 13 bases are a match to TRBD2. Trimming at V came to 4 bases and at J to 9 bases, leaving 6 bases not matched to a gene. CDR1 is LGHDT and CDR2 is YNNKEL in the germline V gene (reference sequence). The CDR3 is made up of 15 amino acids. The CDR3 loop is CASSPRTSGGPEQFF. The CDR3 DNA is TGTGCCAGCAGCCCCCGGACTAGCGGGGGCCCTGAGCAGTTCTTC.

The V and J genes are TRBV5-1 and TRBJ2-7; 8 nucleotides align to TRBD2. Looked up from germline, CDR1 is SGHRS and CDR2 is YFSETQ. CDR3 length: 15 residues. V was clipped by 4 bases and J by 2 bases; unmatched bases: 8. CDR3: CASSQPGTRAYEQYF. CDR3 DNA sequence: TGCGCCAGCAGCCAACCCGGGACTAGGGCCTACGAGCAGTACTTC. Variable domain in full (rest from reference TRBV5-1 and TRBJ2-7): KAGVTQTPRYLIKTRGQQVTLSCSPISGHRSVSWYQQTPGQGLQFLFEYFSETQRNKGNFPGRFSGRQFSNSRSEMNVSTLELGDSALYLCASSQPGTRAYEQYFGPGTRLTVT.

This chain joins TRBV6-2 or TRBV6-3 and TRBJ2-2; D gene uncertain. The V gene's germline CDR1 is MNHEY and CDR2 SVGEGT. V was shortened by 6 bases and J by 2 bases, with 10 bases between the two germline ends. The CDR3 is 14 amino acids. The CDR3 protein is CASSLLKNTGELFF. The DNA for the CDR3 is TGTGCCAGCAGCCTCCTTAAAAACACCGGGGAGCTGTTTTTT.

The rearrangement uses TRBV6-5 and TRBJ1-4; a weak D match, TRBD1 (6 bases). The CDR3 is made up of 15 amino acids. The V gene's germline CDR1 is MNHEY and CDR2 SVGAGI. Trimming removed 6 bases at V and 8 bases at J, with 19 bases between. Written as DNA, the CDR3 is TGTGCCAGCAGAGAGATACAGGGTATACGGGAAAAACTGTTTTTT. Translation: CASREIQGIREKLFF.